These 21 T cell receptor beta chains originate from one sample sequenced in a study of cytomegalovirus exposure and HLA in healthy donors. Primers for the PCR totalled 60 Vbeta and 13 Jbeta. The data were produced by immunoSEQ multiplex PCR, yet TCRdb's version contains in-frame clones alone and is incomplete. The table records over 150,000 clones, around 80% of them present only once. The source material was PBMCs. The receptors stem from a man aged 18 to 30 in good health and CMV-seronegative.

This rearrangement joins TRBV6-5 to TRBJ1-2; D is perhaps TRBD1 (5 bases). The CDR3 totals 11 residues. Germline V gene sequence: CDR1 MNHEY, CDR2 SVGAGI. V lost 10 bases and J 7 bases, leaving 13 bases between the germline ends. The chain's CDR3 is CAIKLGGGYTF. DNA for the CDR3: TGTGCCATCAAGCTCGGGGGTGGCTACACCTTC.

The rearrangement uses TRBV7-9 and TRBJ1-2; D is perhaps TRBD1 (5 bases). The CDR3 spans 14 residues. The germline gives CDR1 SEHNR, CDR2 FQNEAQ (reference sequence). Trimming took off 5 bases at V and 1 base at J, with 11 bases between the two ends. CDR3 in amino acids: CASSPRTSNYGYTF. For the CDR3, the DNA is TGTGCCAGCAGCCCGCGGACAAGTAACTATGGCTACACCTTC.

The chain combines TRBV5-4 with TRBJ2-7; 10 bases match TRBD2. From germline, CDR1 is SGHNT and CDR2 YYREEE (reference sequence). This CDR3 is built from 18 residues. After removal of 0 bases from V and 0 bases from J, the junction contained 9 bases not matched to a gene. The CDR3 DNA reads as TGTGCCAGCAGCTTGGCCCCGGGACGGACTAGCGGCTCCTACGAGCAGTACTTC. Protein product: CASSLAPGRTSGSYEQYF.

V and J are TRBV27 and TRBJ2-1; the match to TRBD2 covers 13 bases. There are 17 residues in the CDR3. CDR1 is MNHEY, CDR2 SMNVEV, per germline (reference sequence). V shed 5 bases and J 0 bases; nucleotides not matched to a gene: 4. CDR3: CASSLRTSGSSYNEQFF. The CDR3 region has the DNA TGTGCCAGCAGTCTAAGGACTAGCGGGAGCTCCTACAATGAGCAGTTCTTC.

V and J are TRBV19 and TRBJ1-1; 8 nucleotides line up with TRBD1. Trimming at V came to 1 base and at J to 5 bases, leaving 6 bases not matched to a gene. This CDR3 is 15 amino acids long. The germline gives CDR1 LNHDA, CDR2 SQIVND (reference sequence). For the CDR3, the DNA is TGTGCCAGTAGTATAGGCTTCACAGGGGGGACTGAAGCTTTCTTT. Its translation is CASSIGFTGGTEAFF.

This clone was observed a handful of times. This chain uses TRBV7-2 with TRBJ2-7; a weak D match, TRBD1 (6 bases). Trimming removed 3 bases from V and 2 bases from J, with 8 bases in between. CDR1 and CDR2 (germline): SGHTA, FQGNSA. CDR3 length: 13 amino acids. As DNA, the CDR3 is TGTGCCAGCAGCTTTAACAGGGCCTACGAGCAGTACTTC. It yields the protein CASSFNRAYEQYF.

The chain carries TRBV4-3 and TRBJ1-1; no firm D call. The CDR3 covers 14 residues. Germline V gene sequence: CDR1 LGHNA, CDR2 YSLEER. V was shortened by 1 base and J by 4 bases, with 10 bases between the two germline ends. The CDR3 DNA follows: TGCGCCAGCAGCCAAGGGTGGCCGGGCACTGAAGCTTTCTTT. This gives the protein CASSQGWPGTEAFF.

The V and J genes are TRBV7-2 and TRBJ2-5; TRBD2 aligns across 12 bases. The V segment lost 5 bases and the J segment 4 bases; nucleotides outside the gene matches: 11. This CDR3 comprises 17 residues. From germline, CDR1 is SGHTA and CDR2 FQGNSA. This CDR3 is CASSPLLLAGGGETQYF. The CDR3 DNA follows: TGTGCCAGCAGCCCCCTCCTCCTAGCGGGAGGGGGAGAGACCCAGTACTTC.

This clone has a single count. The rearrangement joins TRBV4-1 to TRBJ2-3, with D perhaps matching TRBD1 (5 bases). Trimming removed 1 base from V and 1 base from J, with 6 bases in between. CDR1 MGHRA and CDR2 YSYEKL come from the germline V gene. This CDR3 is built from 14 residues. This CDR3 reads CASSQVGGTDTQYF. CDR3 DNA sequence: TGCGCCAGCAGCCAAGTAGGGGGCACAGATACGCAGTATTTT.

This chain connects TRBV5-8 to TRBJ2-1, with a weak D call TRBD2 (6 bases). V was clipped by 4 bases and J by 2 bases, with 19 bases between them. CDR3 length: 17 residues. Germline-derived CDR1 and CDR2 are SGHTS and YDEGEE. The chain's CDR3 is CASSNVLASGPYNEQFF. As DNA, the CDR3 is TGTGCCAGCAGCAACGTACTAGCTTCCGGGCCCTACAATGAGCAGTTCTTC.

This clone was recorded only once. The chain employs TRBV28 and TRBJ1-1, with 10 bases that match TRBD1. Germline-derived CDR1 and CDR2 are MDHEN and SYDVKM. The CDR3 loop spans 14 amino acids. The ends lost 7 bases at V and 5 bases at J; junction bases unmatched: 7. CDR3 in DNA: TGTGCCAGCATGACAGGGGGCGCCGGGACTGAAGCTTTCTTT. As protein: CASMTGGAGTEAFF. Looking up the rest from reference TRBV28 and TRBJ1-1 gives the full variable domain: DVKVTQSSRYLVKRTGEKVFLECVQDMDHENMFWYRQDPGLGLRLIYFSYDVKMKEKGDIPEGYSVSREKKERFSLILESASTNQTSMYLCASMTGGAGTEAFFGQGTRLTVV.

V gene TRBV6-6 combines with J gene TRBJ1-1; 8 nucleotides agree with TRBD1. CDR1 is MNHNY, CDR2 SVGAGI, per germline (reference sequence). V was pared by 3 bases and J by 1 base, with 1 base of the junction left unmatched. The CDR3 has 14 amino acids. The CDR3 DNA is TGTGCCAGCAGTTATGGGACAGGGAACACTGAAGCTTTCTTT. It encodes CASSYGTGNTEAFF.

The gene calls are TRBV4-3 and TRBJ1-3; 7 positions agree with TRBD1. The CDR3 loop spans 18 amino acids. Per the germline V gene, CDR1 is LGHNA and CDR2 is YSLEER. Unmatched junction bases numbered 9, after V lost 1 base and J lost 0 bases. This CDR3 is CASSQVPGWDSSGNTIYF. The CDR3 nucleotides read TGCGCCAGCAGCCAAGTCCCGGGATGGGACAGCTCTGGAAACACCATATATTTT.

Notes on this clone: An end of the junction differs from the germline gene, which may be a read error. This chain links TRBV6-5 with TRBJ2-3; tentatively, D is TRBD1 (6 bases). CDR3 length: 13 residues. Germline CDR1 reads MNHEY; CDR2 reads SVGAGI. CDR3 DNA: TGTGCCAGCAATTACTCACAACAGGGCCGCAACTATTTT. Translation: CASNYSQQGRNYF.

By sample share, this clone is medium-sized. The chain uses TRBV4-3 and TRBJ2-6, with D possibly being TRBD2 (6 bases). Germline V gives CDR1 LGHNA, CDR2 YSLEER. V shed 1 base and J shed 4 bases, with 11 bases lying between them. This CDR3 spans 16 amino acids. The CDR3 reads CASSQAGGTGANVLTF. The CDR3 coding sequence is TGCGCCAGCAGCCAAGCGGGCGGGACCGGGGCCAACGTCCTGACTTTC.

The V call is TRBV11-2, the J call TRBJ1-4, with no clear D. Deletions cut 3 bases from V and 7 bases from J, with 12 bases between. Germline V gene sequence: CDR1 SGHAT, CDR2 FQNNGV. CDR3 length: 14 residues. CDR3 in amino acids: CASSFGPRGEKLFF. CDR3 in DNA: TGTGCCAGCAGCTTTGGACCCCGGGGTGAAAAACTGTTTTTT. Full variable domain (remainder filled in from reference TRBV11-2 and TRBJ1-4): EAGVAQSPRYKIIEKRQSVAFWCNPISGHATLYWYQQILGQGPKLLIQFQNNGVVDDSQLPKDRFSAERLKGVDSTLKIQPAKLEDSAVYLCASSFGPRGEKLFFGSGTQLSVL.

This chain connects TRBV27 to TRBJ1-5; TRBD1 aligns across 8 bases. The V and J ends lost 5 bases and 7 bases, in that order; junction bases with no gene match: 7. The CDR3 length is 14 residues. From germline, CDR1 is MNHEY and CDR2 SMNVEV (reference sequence). CDR3 in amino acids: CASSLQGAWQPQHF. The CDR3 DNA is TGTGCCAGCAGTCTGCAGGGGGCGTGGCAGCCCCAGCATTTT.

The CDR3 nucleotides read TGCGCCAGCAGCCCCGGAAGTTTGGGGCAGGGGAATTCACCCCTCCACTTT. It yields the protein CASSPGSLGQGNSPLHF. This rearrangement joins TRBV4-3 to TRBJ1-6; tentative D call: TRBD1 (6 bases). V was pared by 4 bases and J by 7 bases, with 20 bases between. Germline V lookup: CDR1 LGHNA, CDR2 YSLEER. The CDR3 extends over 17 amino acids.

The chain links TRBV4-3 to TRBJ2-5, with 8 bases that match TRBD1. The J call may be in error: the DNA end matches TRBJ2-7 better. CDR3 length: 15 residues. Germline CDR1 is LGHNA and CDR2 is YSLEER. CDR3 bases: TGCGCCAGCAGTCAGGGGACAGGACCCTTCTACGAGCAGTACTTC. This gives the protein CASSQGTGPFYEQYF.

V and J are TRBV7-9 and TRBJ2-5, with 7 positions matching TRBD1. Germline CDR1 is SEHNR and CDR2 is FQNEAQ (reference sequence). J gave up 4 bases and V 3 bases, and 8 bases lay outside the gene matches. The CDR3 contains 15 residues. Written as DNA, the CDR3 is TGTGCCAGCAGCTTTGACAGGGAAAGATCAGAGACCCAGTACTTC. Its protein product is CASSFDRERSETQYF.

The V call is TRBV19, the J call TRBJ1-4; no reliable D call. V dropped 5 bases and J dropped 7 bases, with 14 bases sitting between them. Germline CDR1 LNHDA, CDR2 SQIVND (reference sequence). The CDR3 is 14 residues long. This CDR3 reads CASSRTGEGEKLFF. The CDR3 DNA follows: TGTGCCAGTAGTCGGACGGGAGAAGGTGAAAAACTGTTTTTT.